The clone carrying this T cell receptor (beta chain) has just a few counts. As yet, its antigen is unknown. The data were obtained in a study of T cells after yellow fever vaccination. Looking at the study overall: Libraries from low-cell-number fractions were prepared with the SMART-Seq v4 Ultra Low Input RNA kit. General study results and limits: The CD4 compartment and the CD8 compartment contained a small share of clonotypes in common. In post-booster samples, most primary-vaccination clones reappeared (96% CD4, 88% CD8).

Germline trimming cut 8 bases from V and 3 bases from J; bases unmatched to any gene: 4. The germline CDR1 and CDR2 sequences are MGHDK and SYGVNS. The CDR3 totals 13 residues. MiXCR, run by TCRdb on the 5' RACE reads, gives a single entry per CDR3 protein. The sample contains around 160,000 distinct CDR3 sequences, around 7% of which appear only once. This receptor was taken from a young man who received the YFV17D yellow fever vaccine. The material was CD4+ T cells sorted from PBMCs, obtained about 5 days after the first yellow fever vaccination. J is TRBJ2-3 and V is TRBV25-1; the match to TRBD2 covers 8 bases. CDR3 DNA sequence: TGTGCCAGCGTAAGCGGGGGAACAGATACGCAGTATTTT. The encoded protein is CASVSGGTDTQYF.